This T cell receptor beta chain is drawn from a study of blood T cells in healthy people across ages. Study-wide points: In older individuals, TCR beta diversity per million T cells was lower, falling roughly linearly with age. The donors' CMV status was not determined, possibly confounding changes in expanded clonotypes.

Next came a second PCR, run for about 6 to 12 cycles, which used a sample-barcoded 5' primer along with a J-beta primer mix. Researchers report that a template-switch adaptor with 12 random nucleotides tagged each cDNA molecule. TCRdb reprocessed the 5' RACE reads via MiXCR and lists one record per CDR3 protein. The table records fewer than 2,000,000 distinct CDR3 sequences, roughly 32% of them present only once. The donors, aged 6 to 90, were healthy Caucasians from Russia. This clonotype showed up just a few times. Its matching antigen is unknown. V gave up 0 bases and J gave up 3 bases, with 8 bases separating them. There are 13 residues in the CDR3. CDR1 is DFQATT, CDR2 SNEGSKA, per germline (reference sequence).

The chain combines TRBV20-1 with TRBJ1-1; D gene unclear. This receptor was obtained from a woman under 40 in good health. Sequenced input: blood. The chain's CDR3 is CSAREGMDTEAFF. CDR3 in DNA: TGCAGTGCTAGAGAGGGTATGGACACTGAAGCTTTCTTT.